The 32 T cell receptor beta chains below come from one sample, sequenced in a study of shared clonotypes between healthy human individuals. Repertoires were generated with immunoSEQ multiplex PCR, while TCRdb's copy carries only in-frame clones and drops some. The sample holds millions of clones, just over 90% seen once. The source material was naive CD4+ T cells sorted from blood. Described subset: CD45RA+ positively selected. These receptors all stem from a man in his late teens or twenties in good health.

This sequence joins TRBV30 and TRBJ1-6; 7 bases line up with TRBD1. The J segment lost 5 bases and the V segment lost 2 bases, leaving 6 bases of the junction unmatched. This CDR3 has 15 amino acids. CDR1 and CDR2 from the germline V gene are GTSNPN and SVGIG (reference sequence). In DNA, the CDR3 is TGTGCCTGGAGTCAGGGGGGAAACAATAATTCACCCCTCCACTTT. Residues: CAWSQGGNNNSPLHF.

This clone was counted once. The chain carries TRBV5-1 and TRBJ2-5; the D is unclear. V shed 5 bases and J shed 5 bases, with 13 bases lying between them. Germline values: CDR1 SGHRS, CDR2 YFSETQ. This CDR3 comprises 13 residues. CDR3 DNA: TGCGCCAGCAGTTTAAACCCGGGCGAGACCCAGTACTTC. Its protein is CASSLNPGETQYF.

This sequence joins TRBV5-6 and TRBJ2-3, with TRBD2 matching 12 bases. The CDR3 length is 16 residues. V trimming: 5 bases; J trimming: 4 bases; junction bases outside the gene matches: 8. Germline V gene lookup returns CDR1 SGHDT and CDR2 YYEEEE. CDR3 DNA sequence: TGTGCCAGCAGTCAGCCTAGCGGGGGGGCTGCAGATACGCAGTATTTT. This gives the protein CASSQPSGGAADTQYF. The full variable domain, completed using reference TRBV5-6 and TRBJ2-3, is DAGVTQSPTHLIKTRGQQVTLRCSPKSGHDTVSWYQQALGQGPQFIFQYYEEEERQRGNFPDRFSGHQFPNYSSELNVNALLLGDSALYLCASSQPSGGAADTQYFGPGTRLTVL.

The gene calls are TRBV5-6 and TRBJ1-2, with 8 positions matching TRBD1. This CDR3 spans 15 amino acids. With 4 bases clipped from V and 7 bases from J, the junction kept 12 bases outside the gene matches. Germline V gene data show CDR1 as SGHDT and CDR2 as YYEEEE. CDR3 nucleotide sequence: TGTGCCAGCAGCGGGTCCCCGGACAGGGAGTCTGGCTACACCTTC. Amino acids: CASSGSPDRESGYTF.

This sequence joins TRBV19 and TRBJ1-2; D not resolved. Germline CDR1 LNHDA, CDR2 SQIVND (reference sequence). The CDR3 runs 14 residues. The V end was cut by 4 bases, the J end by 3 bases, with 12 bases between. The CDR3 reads CASSTLVSDYGYTF. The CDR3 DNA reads TGTGCCAGTAGTACGCTAGTTTCTGACTATGGCTACACCTTC. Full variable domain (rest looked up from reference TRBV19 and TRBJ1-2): DGGITQSPKYLFRKEGQNVTLSCEQNLNHDAMYWYRQDPGQGLRLIYYSQIVNDFQKGDIAEGYSVSREKKESFPLTVTSAQKNPTAFYLCASSTLVSDYGYTFGSGTRLTVV.

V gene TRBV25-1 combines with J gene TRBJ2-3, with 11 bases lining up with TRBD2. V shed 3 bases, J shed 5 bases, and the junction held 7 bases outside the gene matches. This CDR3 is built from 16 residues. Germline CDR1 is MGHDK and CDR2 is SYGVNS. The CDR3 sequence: CASSEGLAGGVDTQYF. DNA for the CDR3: TGTGCCAGCAGTGAGGGGCTAGCGGGGGGCGTAGATACGCAGTATTTT. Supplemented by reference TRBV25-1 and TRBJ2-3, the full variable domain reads EADIYQTPRYLVIGTGKKITLECSQTMGHDKMYWYQQDPGMELHLIHYSYGVNSTEKGDLSSESTVSRIRTEHFPLTLESARPSHTSQYLCASSEGLAGGVDTQYFGPGTRLTVL.

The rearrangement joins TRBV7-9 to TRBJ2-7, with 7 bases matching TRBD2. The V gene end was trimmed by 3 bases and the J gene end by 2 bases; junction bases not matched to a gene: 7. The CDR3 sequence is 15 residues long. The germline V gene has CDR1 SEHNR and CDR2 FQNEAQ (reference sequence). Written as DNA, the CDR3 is TGTGCCAGCAGCTTTCGCGGGAGATCCACCTACGAGCAGTACTTC. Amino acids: CASSFRGRSTYEQYF.

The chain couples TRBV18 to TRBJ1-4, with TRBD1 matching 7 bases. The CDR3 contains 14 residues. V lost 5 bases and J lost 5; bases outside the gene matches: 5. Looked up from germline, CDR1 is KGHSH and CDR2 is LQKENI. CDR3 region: CASSEGQTNEKLFF. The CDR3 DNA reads TGTGCCAGCTCAGAGGGACAGACAAATGAAAAACTGTTTTTT.

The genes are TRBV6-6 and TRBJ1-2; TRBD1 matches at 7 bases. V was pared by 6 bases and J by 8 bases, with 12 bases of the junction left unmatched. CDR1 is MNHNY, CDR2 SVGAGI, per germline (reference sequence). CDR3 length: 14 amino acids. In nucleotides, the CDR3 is TGTGCCAGCAGCCCCGGGGCAGGGGGACGGGGCTACACCTTC. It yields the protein CASSPGAGGRGYTF.

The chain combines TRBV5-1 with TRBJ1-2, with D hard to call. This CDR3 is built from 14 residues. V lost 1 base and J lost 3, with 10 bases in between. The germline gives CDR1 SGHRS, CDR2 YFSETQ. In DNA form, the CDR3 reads TGCGCCAGCAGCTTGCTAACAGACGACTATGGCTACACCTTC. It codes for CASSLLTDDYGYTF.

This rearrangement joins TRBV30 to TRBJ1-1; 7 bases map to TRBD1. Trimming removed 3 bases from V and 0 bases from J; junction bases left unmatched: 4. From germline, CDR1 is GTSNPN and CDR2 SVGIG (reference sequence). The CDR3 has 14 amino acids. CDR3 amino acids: CAWRRDSLNTEAFF. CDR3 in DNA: TGTGCCTGGAGGAGGGACAGTTTGAACACTGAAGCTTTCTTT.

CDR3 DNA: TGTGCCAGTAAAATGGACAGGGATTCCTACGAGCAGTACTTC. Translating it yields CASKMDRDSYEQYF. The chain is built from TRBV14 and TRBJ2-7; TRBD1 agrees at 8 bases. Trimming cost V 9 bases and J 1 base; bases outside gene matches: 8. Germline CDR1 reads SGHDN; CDR2 reads FVKESK. This CDR3 is built from 14 residues.

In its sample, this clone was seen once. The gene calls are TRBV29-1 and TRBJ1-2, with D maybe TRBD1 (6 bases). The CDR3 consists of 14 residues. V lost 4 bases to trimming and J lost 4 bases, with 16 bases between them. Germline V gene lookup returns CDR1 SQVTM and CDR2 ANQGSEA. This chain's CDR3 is CSVGEGGPSYGYTF. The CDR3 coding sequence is TGCAGCGTTGGTGAGGGGGGGCCGTCCTATGGCTACACCTTC.

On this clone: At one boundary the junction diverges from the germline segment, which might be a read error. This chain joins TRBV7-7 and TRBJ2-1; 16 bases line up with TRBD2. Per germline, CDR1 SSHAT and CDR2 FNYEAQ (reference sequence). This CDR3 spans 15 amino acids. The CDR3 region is CASSPGTSGRAAQVF. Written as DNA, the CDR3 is TGTGCTAGCAGCCCCGGGACTAGCGGGAGGGCCGCCCAGGTCTTC.

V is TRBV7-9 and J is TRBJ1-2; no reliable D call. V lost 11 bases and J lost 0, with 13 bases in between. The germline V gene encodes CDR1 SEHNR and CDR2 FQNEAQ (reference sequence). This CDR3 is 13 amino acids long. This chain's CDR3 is CASSPVSNYGYTF. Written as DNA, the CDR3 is TGTGCCTCCTCCCCGGTATCTAACTATGGCTACACCTTC.

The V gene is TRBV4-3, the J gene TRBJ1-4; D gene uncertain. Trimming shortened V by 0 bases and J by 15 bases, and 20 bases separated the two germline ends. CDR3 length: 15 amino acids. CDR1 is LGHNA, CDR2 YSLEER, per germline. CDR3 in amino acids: CASSQDLERLSPVFF. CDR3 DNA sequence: TGCGCCAGCAGCCAAGATCTGGAAAGGCTCTCCCCCGTGTTTTTT.

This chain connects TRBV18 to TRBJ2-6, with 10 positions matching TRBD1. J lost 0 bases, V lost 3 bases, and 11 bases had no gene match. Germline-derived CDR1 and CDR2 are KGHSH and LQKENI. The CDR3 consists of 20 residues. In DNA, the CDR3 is TGTGCCAGCTCACCGCCGAGGCGGGACAGGGGAAGCTCTGGGGCCAACGTCCTGACTTTC. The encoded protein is CASSPPRRDRGSSGANVLTF.

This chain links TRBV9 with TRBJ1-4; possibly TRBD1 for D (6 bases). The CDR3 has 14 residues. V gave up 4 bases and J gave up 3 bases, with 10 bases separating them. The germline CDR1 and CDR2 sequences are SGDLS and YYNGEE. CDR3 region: CASSIQGANEKLFF. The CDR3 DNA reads TGTGCCAGCAGCATACAGGGAGCTAATGAAAAACTGTTTTTT.

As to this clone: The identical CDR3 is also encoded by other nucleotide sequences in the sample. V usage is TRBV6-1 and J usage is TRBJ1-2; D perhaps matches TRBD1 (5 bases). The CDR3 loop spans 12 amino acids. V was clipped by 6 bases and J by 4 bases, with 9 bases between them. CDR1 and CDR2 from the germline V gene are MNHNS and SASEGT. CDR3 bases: TGTGCCAGCAGCGGGACCGGCTATGGCTACACCTTC. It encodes CASSGTGYGYTF.

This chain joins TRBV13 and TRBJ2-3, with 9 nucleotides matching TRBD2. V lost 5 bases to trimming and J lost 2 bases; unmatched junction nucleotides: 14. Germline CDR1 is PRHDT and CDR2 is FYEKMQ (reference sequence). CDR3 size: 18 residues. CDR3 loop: CASSLRRLAERTTDTQYF. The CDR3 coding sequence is TGTGCCAGCAGCCTTAGGCGACTAGCGGAGCGTACCACAGATACGCAGTATTTT.

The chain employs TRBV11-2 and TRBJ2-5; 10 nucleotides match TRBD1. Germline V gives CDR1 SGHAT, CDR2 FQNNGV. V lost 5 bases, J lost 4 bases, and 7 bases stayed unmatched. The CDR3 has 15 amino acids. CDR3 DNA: TGTGCCAGCAGCCCAGGGGGACAGGGGTTAGAGACCCAGTACTTC. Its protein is CASSPGGQGLETQYF.

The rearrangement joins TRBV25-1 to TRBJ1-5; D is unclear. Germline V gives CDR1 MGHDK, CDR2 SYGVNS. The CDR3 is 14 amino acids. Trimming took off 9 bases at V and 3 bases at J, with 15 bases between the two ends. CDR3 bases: TGTGCCAGTAGGAAGGAGGGTGTCAATCAGCCCCAGCATTTT. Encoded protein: CASRKEGVNQPQHF.

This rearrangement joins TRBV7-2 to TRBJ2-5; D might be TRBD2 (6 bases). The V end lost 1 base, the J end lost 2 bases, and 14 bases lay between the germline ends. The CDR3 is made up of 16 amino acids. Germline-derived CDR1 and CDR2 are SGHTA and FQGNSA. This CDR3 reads CASSLVGAGLQETQYF. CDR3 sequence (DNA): TGTGCCAGCAGCTTAGTGGGAGCGGGCTTACAAGAGACCCAGTACTTC.

CDR3 loop: CASRRSGTVYEQYF. The DNA for the CDR3 is TGTGCCAGCCGTCGTTCCGGGACAGTCTACGAGCAGTACTTC. The gene calls are TRBV2 and TRBJ2-7, with 7 bases fitting TRBD1. The germline V gene has CDR1 SNHLY and CDR2 FYNNEI. Unmatched junction bases numbered 10, after V lost 8 bases and J lost 3 bases. CDR3 length: 14 amino acids.

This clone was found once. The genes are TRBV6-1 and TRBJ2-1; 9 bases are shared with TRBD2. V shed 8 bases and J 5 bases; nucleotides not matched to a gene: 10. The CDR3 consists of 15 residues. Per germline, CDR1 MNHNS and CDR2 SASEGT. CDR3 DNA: TGTGCCAGCCTCGAAACGGGACTAGCCCACAATGAGCAGTTCTTC. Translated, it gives CASLETGLAHNEQFF.

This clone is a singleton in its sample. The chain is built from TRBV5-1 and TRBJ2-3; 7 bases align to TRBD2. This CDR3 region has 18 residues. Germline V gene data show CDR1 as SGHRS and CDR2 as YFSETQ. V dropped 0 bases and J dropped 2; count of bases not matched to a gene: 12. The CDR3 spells CASSLAAAGTFSTDTQYF. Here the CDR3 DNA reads TGCGCCAGCAGCTTGGCCGCAGCGGGAACTTTCTCCACAGATACGCAGTATTTT.

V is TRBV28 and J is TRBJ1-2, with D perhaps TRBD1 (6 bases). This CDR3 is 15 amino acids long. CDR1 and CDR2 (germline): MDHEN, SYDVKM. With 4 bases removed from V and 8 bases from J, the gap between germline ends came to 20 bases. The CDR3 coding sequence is TGTGCCAGCAGTTACCCGGCCGGGGGGGCGCGGGGCTACACCTTC. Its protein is CASSYPAGGARGYTF.

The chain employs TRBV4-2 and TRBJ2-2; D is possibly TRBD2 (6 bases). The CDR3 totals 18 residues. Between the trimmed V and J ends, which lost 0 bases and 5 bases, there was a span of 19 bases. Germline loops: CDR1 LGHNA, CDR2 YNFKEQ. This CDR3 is CASSQEKGQVGGTGELFF. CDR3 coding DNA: TGTGCCAGCAGCCAAGAAAAGGGTCAGGTTGGGGGGACCGGGGAGCTGTTTTTT.

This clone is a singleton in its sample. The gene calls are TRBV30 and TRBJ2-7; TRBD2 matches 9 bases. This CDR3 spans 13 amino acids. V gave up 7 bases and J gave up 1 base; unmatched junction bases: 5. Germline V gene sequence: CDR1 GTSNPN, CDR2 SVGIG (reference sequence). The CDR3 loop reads CAFKAGGSYEQYF. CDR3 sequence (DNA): TGTGCCTTCAAGGCGGGAGGGTCCTACGAGCAGTACTTC.

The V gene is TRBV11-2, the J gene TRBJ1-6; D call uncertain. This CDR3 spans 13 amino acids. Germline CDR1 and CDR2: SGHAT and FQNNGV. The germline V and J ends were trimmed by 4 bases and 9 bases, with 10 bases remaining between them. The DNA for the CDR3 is TGTGCCAGCAGCTCCGTAGCCGCTTCACCCCTCCACTTT. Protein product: CASSSVAASPLHF.

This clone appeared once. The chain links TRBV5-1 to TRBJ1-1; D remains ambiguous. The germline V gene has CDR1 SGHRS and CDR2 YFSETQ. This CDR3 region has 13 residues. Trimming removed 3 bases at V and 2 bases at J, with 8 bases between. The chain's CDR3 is CASSYAANTEAFF. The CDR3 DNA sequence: TGCGCCAGCAGCTACGCGGCAAACACTGAAGCTTTCTTT.

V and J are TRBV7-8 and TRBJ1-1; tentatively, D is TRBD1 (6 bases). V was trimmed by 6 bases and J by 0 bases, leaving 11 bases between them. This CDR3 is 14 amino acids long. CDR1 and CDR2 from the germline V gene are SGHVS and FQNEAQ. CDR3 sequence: CASRDRLLNTEAFF. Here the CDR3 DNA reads TGTGCCAGCAGAGACAGGCTATTGAACACTGAAGCTTTCTTT.